A selection of T cell receptor beta chains follows, all from one sample in a study of T and B cells in COVID-19 patients. Using its own MiXCR run on the multiplex PCR reads, TCRdb lists one record per CDR3 protein. This table holds fewer than 9,500 distinct CDR3 sequences, 28% found once. The sample consisted of blood. The receptor set was obtained from a human donor who had recovered from COVID-19. Both conserved end residues are trimmed from each CDR3. A D gene is named only where the DNA matches it firmly. Not all rows give a size; the values are once, few, many and, for expanded clones, a class.

>TRBD1|medium-sized|TRBV29-1
SVSLTGTDSPLH
>TRBD1|NA|TRBV7-6
ASTDRANTGELF
>NA|medium-sized|TRBV19
ASSTAGQNEQY
>TRBD2|NA|TRBV20-1
RYSGGALTDTQY
>NA|few|TRBV5-6
ASSQEGYSHNEQF
>NA|few|TRBV7-2
ASSRGGPQPQH
>TRBD1|NA|TRBV6-4
ASRGQGGNTEAF
>NA|medium-sized|TRBV19
ASSAPGLAIREQF
>TRBD1|medium-sized|TRBV29-1
SVEGTGYTEAF
>TRBD1|NA|TRBV30
AWSPGQDGYT
>NA|medium-sized|TRBV5-4
ASSLGGRSEGETQY
>NA|medium-sized|TRBV5-5
ASSPSSQSYEQY
>TRBD2|few|TRBV5-4
ASSLGTSGGNYEQY
>NA|NA|TRBV6-2/TRBV6-3
ASRQGFNYEQY
>NA|NA|TRBV7-3
ASSPALKSYEQY
>TRBD1|few|TRBV18
ASSPPLTGAGEKLF
>TRBD1|NA|TRBV5-1
ASTPGGTATSGTDTQY
>NA|NA|TRBV6-6
ASSNEGGRTGELF
>NA|medium-sized|TRBV19
ASKVRDQETQY
>NA|NA|TRBV18
ASSPPGDLYNEQF
>NA|NA|TRBV7-6
ASSLLGISSYEQY
>TRBD1|medium-sized|TRBV12-3/TRBV12-4
ASSLGDRYTDTQY
>NA|NA|TRBV6-4
ASNRVNQPQH
>TRBD1|medium-sized|TRBV19
ASSGQDNTEAF
>TRBD1|once|TRBV6-1
ASSLRTGVADTQY
>TRBD1|few|TRBV7-2
ASSKTGNGEQY
>NA|medium-sized|TRBV19
ASSIRRGDTQY
>NA|medium-sized|TRBV27
ASSLRGPNSPLH
>TRBD2|NA|TRBV7-2
ASSFGGTPAYNEQF
>NA|few|TRBV6-5
ASSYTGGVDSEQY
>TRBD2|NA|TRBV19
ASSTRPGTSGGAYEQY
>NA|many|TRBV6-6
ASSQLDPGNGYT
>TRBD2|medium-sized|TRBV6-5
ASTPPGLFDTQY
>TRBD1|many|TRBV6-5
ASSTYRGNYGYT
>TRBD1|few|TRBV12-3/TRBV12-4
ASSRQGLDEQY
>NA|NA|TRBV6-5
ASSYSTARTETQY
>NA|medium-sized|TRBV19
ASSIPQGGGYT
>NA|few|TRBV6-5
ASRQRGPRNTEAF
>TRBD2|large|TRBV6-6
ASSPWAGEQETQY
>NA|NA|TRBV11-2
ASSSASGWRDTQY
>NA|few|TRBV6-5
ASRRMNTEAF
>TRBD1|NA|TRBV19
ASSTQGAETQY
>NA|medium-sized|TRBV19
ASSLGLGRDYGYT
>TRBD2|many|TRBV15
ATSRVTAGGKETQY
>TRBD2|NA|TRBV7-2
ASSLGTSGLRYNEQF
>NA|NA|TRBV4-3
ASSQDRGALYEQY
>NA|NA|TRBV5-4
ASSPPTWEADTQY
>NA|many|TRBV10-3
AISESHEQY
>TRBD1|NA|TRBV27
ASSFAGQAGYT
>TRBD1|medium-sized|TRBV6-5
ASRPTGISSYNEQF
>NA|medium-sized|TRBV15
ATSRGRAVDTQY
>TRBD2|medium-sized|TRBV19
ASSIETASRTSGRARNEQF